The 19 T cell receptor beta chains below were found in one sample sequenced in a study of response to subunit inactivated influenza vaccine. TCRdb independently ran MiXCR on the RT-PCR reads; one entry per CDR3 protein. The sample has about 300,000 distinct CDR3 sequences, approximately 23% seen once. The source was PBMCs from blood, collected 21 months after vaccination. Every receptor here comes from a man aged 45 to 75 who received an inactivated influenza vaccine.

This clonotype was detected a few times. This chain connects TRBV28 to TRBJ2-7; D not resolved. Trimming shortened V by 2 bases and J by 4 bases, and 9 bases separated the two germline ends. Germline CDR1 reads MDHEN; CDR2 reads SYDVKM. There are 13 residues in the CDR3. The CDR3 is CASSLRSEYEQYF. The CDR3 region has the DNA TGTGCCAGCAGTTTAAGGTCGGAATACGAGCAGTACTTC.

The table lists this clonotype with a few counts. The chain employs TRBV12-3 or TRBV12-4 and TRBJ2-3; maybe TRBD1 (7 bases). Trimming removed 2 bases at V and 1 base at J, with 13 bases between. The CDR3 is 16 residues long. Here the CDR3 reads CASSLWRGRRTDTQYF. CDR3 in DNA: TGTGCCAGCAGTTTATGGAGGGGGCGCCGCACAGATACGCAGTATTTT.

This clonotype has at least ten counts. This chain uses TRBV6-1 with TRBJ1-1; D is unclear. This CDR3 comprises 15 residues. CDR1 and CDR2 (germline): MNHNS, SASEGT. The V and J ends lost 5 bases and 8 bases respectively, with 21 bases between them. The CDR3 bases are TGTGCCAGCAGTCGGCGATCGGGTCCCACAGCCGAAGCTTTCTTT. It is translated as CASSRRSGPTAEAFF.

Regarding this clonotype: At one boundary the junction diverges from the germline segment, which might be a read error. The V gene is TRBV5-6, the J gene TRBJ1-1; TRBD1 aligns across 9 bases. CDR1 and CDR2 from the germline V gene are SGHDT and YYEEEE. The CDR3 runs to 17 residues. The CDR3 region is CASSKTLDRGFNTEPFF. Written as DNA, the CDR3 is TGTGCCAGCAGCAAAACACTGGACAGGGGCTTTAACACTGAACCTTTCTTT.

This rearrangement joins TRBV4-3 to TRBJ2-7, with a tentative D call TRBD2 (5 bases). Looked up from germline, CDR1 is LGHNA and CDR2 is YSLEER. Trimming pared 4 bases from V and 3 bases from J, leaving 22 bases between. The CDR3 extends over 17 amino acids. DNA for the CDR3: TGCGCCAGCAGCCGAGGGATAACACGGACGGGTAACTACGAGCAGTACTTC. Translation: CASSRGITRTGNYEQYF.

This clonotype occurred many times. The chain links TRBV10-3 to TRBJ1-5, with D hard to call. Germline CDR1 and CDR2: ENHRY and SYGVKD. The CDR3 totals 13 residues. The V end lost 2 bases, the J end lost 7 bases, and 9 bases lay between the germline ends. As DNA, the CDR3 is TGTGCCATCAGTGAGGGGGTTGGACAGCCCCAGCATTTT. Its translation is CAISEGVGQPQHF.

The genes are TRBV3-1 and TRBJ2-7; 9 bases match TRBD2. V shed 4 bases and J 0 bases; nucleotides not matched to a gene: 13. This CDR3 has 18 amino acids. Germline CDR1 and CDR2: LGHDT and YNNKEL (reference sequence). This CDR3 reads CASSRTRGRAGGSYEQYF. The CDR3 nucleotides read TGTGCCAGCAGCCGCACAAGGGGTAGAGCGGGAGGCTCCTACGAGCAGTACTTC.

This clonotype has a handful of counts. The V gene is TRBV5-1, the J gene TRBJ2-1; TRBD1 or TRBD2 may be the D gene (5 bases each). Germline V gene sequence: CDR1 SGHRS, CDR2 YFSETQ. The CDR3 spans 15 residues. V lost 3 bases and J 7 bases, leaving 17 bases between the germline ends. CDR3 DNA sequence: TGCGCCAGCAGCTCGCACGGGGCCGGCGGGAATGAGCAGTTCTTC. This gives the protein CASSSHGAGGNEQFF.

J is TRBJ2-2 and V is TRBV4-3; 8 positions agree with TRBD2. V lost 0 bases to trimming and J lost 4 bases; unmatched junction nucleotides: 7. The CDR3 extends over 17 amino acids. The germline V gene encodes CDR1 LGHNA and CDR2 YSLEER. The CDR3 region has the DNA TGCGCCAGCAGCCAAGAGACGGGGGGGCTAATCACCGGGGAGCTGTTTTTT. Protein: CASSQETGGLITGELFF.

This clonotype was counted only a few times. V gene TRBV7-2 combines with J gene TRBJ2-5; 10 bases agree with TRBD2. V dropped 0 bases and J dropped 10; count of bases not matched to a gene: 8. From germline, CDR1 is SGHTA and CDR2 FQGNSA. The CDR3 totals 15 residues. Here the CDR3 DNA reads TGTGCCAGCAGCTTAGCGGGGCTAGCGGGGGAATACCAGTACTTC. Translated: CASSLAGLAGEYQYF.

This rearrangement joins TRBV4-2 to TRBJ1-2, with 8 nucleotides matching TRBD1. The CDR3 length is 14 residues. Germline V lookup: CDR1 LGHNA, CDR2 YNFKEQ. Trimming took 3 bases from V and 6 from J; bases not matched to a gene: 6. CDR3 sequence: CASSQSRTGHGYTF. DNA of the CDR3: TGTGCCAGCAGCCAGAGCCGGACAGGGCATGGCTACACCTTC.

This chain uses TRBV29-1 with TRBJ2-1; D is undetermined. The ends were cut back, 2 bases at V and 6 bases at J, with 8 bases in the middle. The CDR3 runs to 12 residues. The germline gives CDR1 SQVTM, CDR2 ANQGSEA. In nucleotides, the CDR3 is TGCAGCGTTGAACGACTCTTCAATGAGCAGTTCTTC. It yields the protein CSVERLFNEQFF.

There are a few counts of this clonotype. V is TRBV7-2 and J is TRBJ1-3, with 10 bases that match TRBD1. The CDR3 covers 15 residues. Germline V gene data show CDR1 as SGHTA and CDR2 as FQGNSA. Germline trimming cut 2 bases from V and 9 bases from J; bases unmatched to any gene: 7. The CDR3 coding sequence is TGTGCCAGCAGCTTAAGGGGACAGGGGACCGCCACCATATATTTT. Translation gives CASSLRGQGTATIYF.

This clonotype was found a few times. The chain joins TRBV5-1 to TRBJ1-2; TRBD1 is a possible D gene (5 bases). Germline V CDR1 and CDR2: SGHRS, YFSETQ. This CDR3 has 13 residues. Trimming cost V 1 base and J 8 bases, with 12 bases left between them. Here the CDR3 DNA reads TGCGCCAGCAGCTTGTACCAGGGTTGGGGCTACACCTTC. As protein: CASSLYQGWGYTF.

This clonotype came up a few times. The V gene is TRBV11-2, the J gene TRBJ2-7, with D perhaps TRBD1 (5 bases). The CDR3 contains 13 residues. CDR1 SGHAT and CDR2 FQNNGV come from the germline V gene. V was shortened by 5 bases and J by 0 bases, with 8 bases between the two germline ends. In DNA, the CDR3 is TGTGCCAGCAGCCTAGGACACTCCTACGAGCAGTACTTC. Encoded protein: CASSLGHSYEQYF.

This clonotype has a handful of counts. In DNA, the CDR3 is TGTGCCAGCAGTTTTACAGATCAGAACACTGAAGCTTTCTTT. Protein sequence: CASSFTDQNTEAFF. The chain couples TRBV6-5 to TRBJ1-1, with D hard to call. Germline CDR1 reads MNHEY; CDR2 reads SVGAGI. The CDR3 sequence is 14 residues long. Trimming pared 4 bases from V and 1 base from J, leaving 10 bases between.

The chain employs TRBV6-5 and TRBJ1-1; 11 nucleotides align to TRBD1. The CDR3 length is 15 residues. The V gene end was trimmed by 4 bases and the J gene end by 8 bases; junction bases not matched to a gene: 9. Germline CDR1 reads MNHEY; CDR2 reads SVGAGI. DNA for the CDR3: TGTGCCAGCAGTTCGGGGTGGACAGGGGGCGCGGAAGCTTTCTTT. Its translation: CASSSGWTGGAEAFF.

This clonotype has just a few counts. This chain joins TRBV4-3 and TRBJ2-7; 8 bases agree with TRBD1. Unmatched junction bases numbered 6, after V lost 2 bases and J lost 3 bases. Germline loops: CDR1 LGHNA, CDR2 YSLEER. The CDR3 sequence is 15 residues long. The DNA of the CDR3 is TGCGCCAGCAGCCAAAATCGCAGGGGGCACTACGAGCAGTACTTC. Protein product: CASSQNRRGHYEQYF.

The chain uses TRBV20-1 and TRBJ1-6; maybe TRBD1 (5 bases). The ends were cut back, 0 bases at V and 7 bases at J, with 13 bases in the middle. The CDR3 is made up of 15 amino acids. Per germline, CDR1 DFQATT and CDR2 SNEGSKA (reference sequence). This CDR3 reads CSARETRGRNSPLHF. The CDR3 DNA follows: TGCAGTGCTAGAGAGACGCGGGGGAGAAATTCACCCCTCCACTTT.